What follows are 7 T cell receptor beta chains derived from one specimen sequenced in a study of blood T cells in healthy people across ages. Then a second PCR, running roughly 7 to 11 cycles, was carried out with a sample-barcoded 5' primer and a J-beta primer mix. TCRdb re-analysed the 5' RACE reads in MiXCR, keeping a single row per CDR3 protein. This table has more than 1.4 million distinct CDR3 sequences, approximately 42% appearing once. Material: blood. These receptors were collected from a woman aged 18-35 years in good health.

In this sample, this clonotype turned up a few times. J is TRBJ2-1 and V is TRBV20-1; D may correspond to TRBD1 or TRBD2 (5 bases each). The germline gives CDR1 DFQATT, CDR2 SNEGSKA (reference sequence). There are 14 residues in the CDR3. V lost 5 bases, J lost 9 bases, and 20 bases lay in between. The CDR3 DNA reads as TGCAGTGCTTCCGGGACCCTCTTGGGGCGTGAGCAGTTCTTC. This translates into CSASGTLLGREQFF.

This clonotype was counted at least ten times. The gene calls are TRBV3-1 and TRBJ2-5; D not certain. Germline values: CDR1 LGHDT, CDR2 YNNKEL (reference sequence). Between the trimmed V and J ends, which lost 2 bases and 4 bases, there was a span of 8 bases. This CDR3 comprises 13 residues. The CDR3 loop is CASSQSSGETQYF. In DNA, the CDR3 is TGTGCCAGCAGCCAATCTTCAGGAGAGACCCAGTACTTC.

The chain uses TRBV4-1 and TRBJ2-7; D gene uncertain. Germline V CDR1 and CDR2: MGHRA, YSYEKL. V was trimmed by 1 base and J by 3 bases, leaving 10 bases between them. The CDR3 has 14 amino acids. The CDR3 spells CASSQVAADYEQYF. The CDR3 bases are TGCGCCAGCAGCCAAGTGGCGGCGGACTACGAGCAGTACTTC.

The chain carries TRBV7-9 and TRBJ2-1; D gene unclear. The germline gives CDR1 SEHNR, CDR2 FQNEAQ (reference sequence). The CDR3 is made up of 13 amino acids. Between the trimmed V and J ends, which lost 1 base and 9 bases, there was a span of 10 bases. CDR3 nucleotides: TGTGCCAGCAGCTTAGGGGAAACGAGTGAGCAGTTCTTC. Protein sequence: CASSLGETSEQFF.

This clonotype was found a few times. The genes are TRBV18 and TRBJ2-7; D call uncertain. CDR1 and CDR2 (germline): KGHSH, LQKENI. The V end lost 2 bases, the J end lost 4 bases, and 12 bases lay between the germline ends. The length of the CDR3 is 14 residues. CDR3 DNA: TGTGCCAGCTCACCAGCGGCTATTCAATACGAGCAGTACTTC. Its protein is CASSPAAIQYEQYF.

This chain connects TRBV9 to TRBJ2-7; 12 bases agree with TRBD2. The CDR3 is 15 residues long. Looked up from germline, CDR1 is SGDLS and CDR2 is YYNGEE. The J segment lost 2 bases and the V segment lost 5 bases, leaving 5 bases of the junction unmatched. CDR3 sequence reads: CASSTSGGPTYEQYF. CDR3 in DNA: TGTGCCAGCAGTACTAGCGGGGGGCCTACCTACGAGCAGTACTTC.

For this clonotype: This may come from a read error, since a much larger clone is one base off. CDR3 region: CAISEGAERYF. The CDR3 nucleotides read TGTGCCATCAGTGAAGGAGCGGAGCGGTACTTC. The rearrangement uses TRBV10-3 and TRBJ2-7; tentative D call: TRBD2 (5 bases). The CDR3 totals 11 residues. CDR1 ENHRY and CDR2 SYGVKD come from the germline V gene.